These 13 T cell receptor beta chains came from one sample sequenced in a study of T cell responses to AZD1222 COVID-19 vaccine (dated by TCRdb to 2020 to 2022). The library was generated by the immunoSEQ multiplex PCR assay. TCRdb retrieved this table from immuneACCESS and kept in-frame rearrangements only. Not all clones are present; in checked studies, unresolved V genes account for under half, and no reason is known for the remainder. The sample records 120,000 to 150,000 clones, about 93% of which are singletons. Around 1.9% of the sample is held by the ten biggest clonotypes. The time point tag for this specimen amounts to: baseline before first vaccination. Sequencing used peripheral blood, obtained on day 0 of AZD1222 vaccination. The receptors shown here come from an adult in good health.

The rearrangement links TRBV19 to TRBJ1-6, with D uncertain. The length of the CDR3 is 15 residues. V was shortened by 3 bases and J by 6 bases, with 12 bases between the two germline ends. Germline V lookup: CDR1 LNHDA, CDR2 SQIVND (reference sequence). The CDR3 sequence: CASSIDRKANSPLHF. The CDR3 bases are TGTGCCAGTAGTATCGATAGAAAGGCTAATTCACCCCTCCACTTT.

The chain employs TRBV28 and TRBJ2-7; TRBD1 agrees at 7 bases. J was trimmed by 3 bases and V by 3 bases; bases with no gene match: 5. The CDR3 contains 14 residues. Germline V gives CDR1 MDHEN, CDR2 SYDVKM. CDR3 DNA: TGTGCCAGCAGTTTGGTTGCAGGGGGCTACGAGCAGTACTTC. Protein sequence: CASSLVAGGYEQYF.

The chain couples TRBV10-3 to TRBJ2-7, with D maybe TRBD1 (6 bases). Trimming took 3 bases from V and 6 from J, leaving 15 bases between them. CDR1 is ENHRY and CDR2 is SYGVKD in the germline V gene. The CDR3 has 14 residues. The CDR3 DNA reads as TGTGCCATCAGTGAAGGGGAACAGGGCGGCGAGCAGTACTTC. The encoded protein is CAISEGEQGGEQYF.

This chain links TRBV19 with TRBJ1-2; TRBD1 matches 9 bases. V shed 0 bases, J shed 7 bases, and the junction held 12 bases outside the gene matches. The CDR3 totals 17 residues. CDR1 is LNHDA, CDR2 SQIVND, per germline (reference sequence). This CDR3 is CASSIEGFRDREIGYTF. For the CDR3, the DNA is TGTGCCAGTAGTATAGAGGGGTTCCGGGACAGGGAGATTGGCTACACCTTC.

V gene TRBV5-1 combines with J gene TRBJ1-1; D is unresolved. CDR3 length equals 15 residues. From germline, CDR1 is SGHRS and CDR2 YFSETQ. Trimming removed 0 bases at V and 4 bases at J, with 13 bases between. CDR3 in DNA: TGCGCCAGCAGCTTGGACAGTTCCCCTTCCACTGAAGCTTTCTTT. This encodes CASSLDSSPSTEAFF.

This clone was counted between two and nine times. The chain recombines TRBV6-1 with TRBJ1-2, with no clear D. V shed 0 bases and J shed 5 bases, with 16 bases lying between them. Germline loops: CDR1 MNHNS, CDR2 SASEGT. CDR3 length equals 16 residues. CDR3 amino acids: CASSEAPDYGRYGYTF. CDR3 in DNA: TGTGCCAGCAGTGAAGCCCCTGATTACGGACGGTATGGCTACACCTTC.

This chain connects TRBV7-9 to TRBJ2-3; tentative D call: TRBD2 (5 bases). This CDR3 has 16 amino acids. From germline, CDR1 is SEHNR and CDR2 FQNEAQ (reference sequence). The V gene lost 5 bases and the J gene lost 1 base, with 16 bases spanning the gap. CDR3 bases: TGTGCCAGCAGCCCATGGACTGGGAGCGGCACAGATACGCAGTATTTT. Translation gives CASSPWTGSGTDTQYF.

The V call is TRBV2, the J call TRBJ1-2, with 10 bases that match TRBD1. There are 13 residues in the CDR3. J was trimmed by 8 bases and V by 7 bases; bases with no gene match: 7. Germline V gene sequence: CDR1 SNHLY, CDR2 FYNNEI. The CDR3 DNA is TGTGCCAGCAACCTAGACAGGGGGCTCGGCTACACCTTC. Its translation is CASNLDRGLGYTF.

This clone has only one observation. The rearrangement links TRBV12-5 to TRBJ1-2; D is unresolved. V was clipped by 3 bases and J by 0 bases, with 5 bases between them. Looked up from germline, CDR1 is LGHNT and CDR2 is FRNRAP. The CDR3 is made up of 13 amino acids. DNA for the CDR3: TGTGCTAGTGGTTTAAGAGCTAACTATGGCTACACCTTC. Protein sequence: CASGLRANYGYTF.

V and J are TRBV28 and TRBJ1-3; D ambiguous. Per the germline V gene, CDR1 is MDHEN and CDR2 is SYDVKM. The germline V and J ends were trimmed by 1 base and 0 bases, with 10 bases remaining between them. This CDR3 region has 16 residues. The CDR3 DNA reads as TGTGCCAGCAGTTTATTTTTCCAGAGCTCTGGAAACACCATATATTTT. Translation: CASSLFFQSSGNTIYF. Together with reference TRBV28 and TRBJ1-3, the CDR3 gives the full variable domain: DVKVTQSSRYLVKRTGEKVFLECVQDMDHENMFWYRQDPGLGLRLIYFSYDVKMKEKGDIPEGYSVSREKKERFSLILESASTNQTSMYLCASSLFFQSSGNTIYFGEGSWLTVV.

This chain connects TRBV19 to TRBJ2-2; possibly TRBD1 for D (6 bases). CDR1 LNHDA and CDR2 SQIVND come from the germline V gene (reference sequence). The ends were cut back, 1 base at V and 6 bases at J, with 12 bases in the middle. CDR3 length equals 15 residues. CDR3 amino acids: CASSIGQGRAGELFF. CDR3 sequence (DNA): TGTGCCAGTAGTATAGGGCAGGGGCGGGCCGGGGAGCTGTTTTTT.

This chain links TRBV2 with TRBJ1-5; tentatively, D is TRBD1 (6 bases). There are 14 residues in the CDR3. V lost 6 bases, J lost 3 bases, and 12 bases lay in between. Germline V gives CDR1 SNHLY, CDR2 FYNNEI. The CDR3 DNA follows: TGTGCCAGCAGCGTAACAGGGTACAATCAGCCCCAGCATTTT. This sequence encodes CASSVTGYNQPQHF.

The chain combines TRBV5-1 with TRBJ2-5; 11 bases line up with TRBD2. The V and J ends lost 1 base and 3 bases, in that order; junction bases with no gene match: 5. The CDR3 is made up of 16 amino acids. Germline-derived CDR1 and CDR2 are SGHRS and YFSETQ. CDR3 nucleotides: TGCGCCAGCAGCTTGATGGTAGCGGGGGGGAAAGAGACCCAGTACTTC. Residues: CASSLMVAGGKETQYF.